The rows below give T cell receptor beta chains drawn from one sample of a study of CD8 T cells in Susac syndrome. One entry per CDR3 protein, called by TCRdb with MiXCR from the immunoSEQ multiplex PCR reads. The profile shows about 200,000 distinct CDR3 sequences, roughly nine tenths of them singletons. Sample: CD4+ T cells from PBMCs. The receptor set was obtained from a human donor with Susac syndrome. Each CDR3 is given with its conserved first and last residue. The D gene is left open where the match is weak. The size entry is marked missing in some rows and otherwise reads once, few, many or a size class.

-	TRBV5-1	TRBJ2-2	-	CASSLSGGLNTGELFF	TGCGCCAGCAGCTTGAGTGGGGGGCTCAACACCGGGGAGCTGTTTTTT
once	TRBV27	TRBJ1-4	-	CASSGPNEKLFF	TGTGCCAGCAGCGGACCCAATGAAAAACTGTTTTTT
-	TRBV29-1	TRBJ2-1	-	CSVLLADNEQFF	TGCAGCGTTTTACTAGCCGACAATGAGCAGTTCTTC
once	TRBV28	TRBJ2-4	TRBD1	CASEKPGQGKNIQYF	TGTGCCAGCGAGAAACCGGGACAGGGTAAAAACATTCAGTACTTC
-	TRBV12-3/TRBV12-4	TRBJ2-2	TRBD1	CASSSLGTGNTGELFF	TGTGCCAGCAGCTCACTAGGGACAGGGAACACCGGGGAGCTGTTTTTT
-	TRBV20-1	TRBJ2-3	TRBD2	CSARLAGGQDTQYF	TGCAGTGCTAGGCTAGCGGGGGGGCAAGATACGCAGTATTTT
-	TRBV28	TRBJ2-3	TRBD2	CASSLWRENTDTQYF	TGTGCCAGCAGTTTATGGCGGGAGAACACAGATACGCAGTATTTT
-	TRBV28	TRBJ2-7	TRBD1	CASSPGQEFYEQYF	TGTGCCAGCAGCCCGGGACAGGAATTCTACGAGCAGTACTTC
-	TRBV5-1	TRBJ1-1	TRBD1	CASIPNPGGTEAFF	TGCGCCAGCATCCCTAACCCAGGGGGCACTGAAGCTTTCTTT
-	TRBV12-3/TRBV12-4	TRBJ1-1	TRBD1	CASRPGGQLNTEAFF	TGTGCCAGCAGGCCGGGGGGACAGCTGAACACTGAAGCTTTCTTT
-	TRBV7-9	TRBJ2-1	-	CASSFDRGSGDEQFF	TGTGCCAGCAGCTTCGACCGGGGCTCAGGCGATGAGCAGTTCTTC
few	TRBV3-1	TRBJ2-7	-	CASSQPDPYEQYF	TGTGCCAGCAGCCAACCAGACCCCTACGAGCAGTACTTC
-	TRBV11-2	TRBJ2-7	TRBD2	CASSLELAGMYEQYF	TGTGCCAGCAGCTTAGAACTAGCGGGGATGTACGAGCAGTACTTC
-	TRBV3-1	TRBJ1-1	-	CASSQGGNTEAFF	TGTGCCAGCAGCCAGGGCGGAAACACTGAAGCTTTCTTT
-	TRBV20-1	TRBJ2-6	-	CSASPGNRRSGANVLTF	TGCAGTGCTAGCCCGGGGAACAGGCGCTCTGGGGCCAACGTCCTGACTTTC
-	TRBV5-1	TRBJ2-1	-	CASSLQDGGPGYEQFF	TGCGCCAGCAGCTTGCAGGACGGAGGACCGGGGTATGAGCAGTTCTTC
-	TRBV13	TRBJ1-2	-	CASRVTGTSSGGYTF	TGTGCCAGCAGGGTTACCGGGACCTCCTCTGGGGGCTACACCTTC
-	TRBV7-6	TRBJ2-3	TRBD2	CASSLSNLAGGKTDTQYF	TGTGCCAGCAGCTTATCAAACTTAGCGGGAGGAAAGACAGATACGCAGTATTTT
-	TRBV10-2	TRBJ2-7	-	CASRGVGAHEQYF	TGCGCCAGCAGGGGCGTCGGGGCCCACGAGCAGTACTTC
-	TRBV7-9	TRBJ2-3	TRBD2	CASSLGLAVATDTQYF	TGTGCCAGCAGCTTGGGACTAGCGGTAGCCACAGATACGCAGTATTTT
-	TRBV7-9	TRBJ2-7	-	CASSPDFAEQYF	TGTGCCAGCAGCCCAGATTTTGCCGAGCAGTACTTC
-	TRBV3-1	TRBJ1-5	-	CASSLGGLDQPQHF	TGTGCCAGCAGCCTTGGAGGTTTGGATCAGCCCCAGCATTTT
once	TRBV27	TRBJ2-7	TRBD2	CASRGLAGHYEQYF	TGTGCCAGCAGAGGACTAGCGGGTCACTACGAGCAGTACTTC
-	TRBV20-1	TRBJ1-1	-	CSASWFGNTEAFF	TGCAGTGCTAGTTGGTTTGGGAACACTGAAGCTTTCTTT
-	TRBV4-2	TRBJ2-2	-	CASSQVWGSGELFF	TGTGCCAGCAGCCAAGTCTGGGGGTCCGGGGAGCTGTTTTTT
-	TRBV4-1	TRBJ2-2	-	CASSQVGARTGELFF	TGCGCCAGCAGCCAAGTAGGTGCGAGAACCGGGGAGCTGTTTTTT
-	TRBV9	TRBJ2-7	TRBD2	CASSVAGSGDPYEQYF	TGTGCCAGCAGCGTAGCGGGTAGCGGGGACCCCTACGAGCAGTACTTC
-	TRBV3-1	TRBJ1-2	-	CASSQGSAGSLGYGYTF	TGTGCCAGCAGCCAAGGGTCAGCAGGGTCTCTGGGGTATGGCTACACCTTC
-	TRBV15	TRBJ1-4	-	CATSGLNEKLFF	TGTGCCACCAGCGGACTTAATGAAAAACTGTTTTTT
-	TRBV7-6	TRBJ1-3	-	CASSLASGPHSGNTIYF	TGTGCCAGCAGCTTAGCGTCAGGGCCTCACTCTGGAAACACCATATATTTT
few	TRBV7-3	TRBJ2-7	-	CASSPTRSSYEQYF	TGTGCCAGCAGCCCGACCAGGAGCTCCTACGAGCAGTACTTC
-	TRBV20-1	TRBJ2-3	TRBD2	CSVGTSGTDTQYF	TGCAGTGTTGGGACTAGCGGGACAGATACGCAGTATTTT
-	TRBV7-9	TRBJ2-7	-	CASSLGFGASVEQYF	TGTGCCAGCAGCTTAGGATTCGGGGCTAGCGTCGAGCAGTACTTC
once	TRBV5-1	TRBJ2-4	TRBD1	CASGTGKNIQYF	TGCGCCAGCGGGACAGGGAAAAACATTCAGTACTTC